The rows below give T cell receptor beta chains drawn from one sample of a study of T cell responses to AZD1222 COVID-19 vaccine. TCRdb keeps only in-frame clones here, not all; method: immunoSEQ multiplex PCR. The profile shows over 130,000 clones, roughly 94% of them singletons. The specimen comprised peripheral blood, sampled on day 0 of AZD1222 vaccination. These TCRs come from an adult in good health. The CDR3 runs from the conserved cysteine through the conserved F or W. The order of the fields is D gene, V gene, J gene, clone size, CDR3 DNA, CDR3 protein. The D gene is left open where the match is weak. Rows may omit the clone size; those that give it use once, few, many or a size class.

>TRBD2|TRBV7-9|TRBJ2-1|NA
TGTGCCAGCAGCTCTCTAGCGGGGGTGGGTGACAATGAGCAGTTCTTC
CASSSLAGVGDNEQFF
>TRBD1|TRBV30|TRBJ1-1|few
TGTGCCTGGAGCGAGGGGGCGAATGAAGCTTTCTTT
CAWSEGANEAFF
>TRBD2|TRBV5-1|TRBJ2-3|once
TGCGCCAGCAGCCAAATAGCGGGCCTGGGCACAGATACGCAGTATTTT
CASSQIAGLGTDTQYF
>NA|TRBV5-1|TRBJ2-3|NA
TGCGCCAGCAGCTTGGGGTTCGCAGATACGCAGTATTTT
CASSLGFADTQYF
>TRBD1|TRBV9|TRBJ1-2|NA
TGTGCCAGCAGCCCAGGGACAGCCCATGGCTACACCTTC
CASSPGTAHGYTF
>NA|TRBV7-9|TRBJ2-2|NA
TGTGCCAGCAGCCCCAGTAGTCGCGACACCGGGGAGCTGTTTTTT
CASSPSSRDTGELFF
>NA|TRBV10-1|TRBJ2-2|NA
TGCGCCAGCAGTGAGTCAAGGGGGACATTAGTAAACACCGGGGAGCTGTTTTTT
CASSESRGTLVNTGELFF
>NA|TRBV9|TRBJ2-2|NA
TGTGCCAGCAGCCCCCGCCTAGCGCCCACCGGGGAGCTGTTTTTT
CASSPRLAPTGELFF
>NA|TRBV15|TRBJ1-5|NA
TGTGCCACCAGCAGAGTTACGGGCACAAAGGGATATAGCAATCAGCCCCAGCATTTT
CATSRVTGTKGYSNQPQHF
>TRBD2|TRBV30|TRBJ2-3|NA
TGTGCCCTGACTAGCGGGAGAGATACAGATACGCAGTATTTT
CALTSGRDTDTQYF